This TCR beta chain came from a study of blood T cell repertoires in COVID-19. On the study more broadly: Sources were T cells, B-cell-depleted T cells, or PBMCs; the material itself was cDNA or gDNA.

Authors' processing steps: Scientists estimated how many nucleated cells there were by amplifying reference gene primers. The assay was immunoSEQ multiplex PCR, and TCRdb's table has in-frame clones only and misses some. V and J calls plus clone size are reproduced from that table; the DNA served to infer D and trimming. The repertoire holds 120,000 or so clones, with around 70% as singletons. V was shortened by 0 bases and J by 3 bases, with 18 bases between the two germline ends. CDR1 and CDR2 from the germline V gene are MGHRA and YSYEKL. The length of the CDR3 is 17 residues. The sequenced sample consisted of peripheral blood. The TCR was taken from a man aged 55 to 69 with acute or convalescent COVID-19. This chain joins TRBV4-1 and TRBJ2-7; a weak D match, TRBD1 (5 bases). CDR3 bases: TGCGCCAGCAGCCAAGAAAATCAGGGTGGTATGTTCTACGAGCAGTACTTC. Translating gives CASSQENQGGMFYEQYF.